What follows describes a single TCR beta chain. As yet, its antigen is unknown. The sample is drawn from a study of blood T cells in healthy people across ages. Through a sample-barcoded 5' primer and a J-beta primer mix, a second PCR was run for about 6 to 12 cycles. Using its own MiXCR run on the 5' RACE reads, TCRdb lists one record per CDR3 protein. Among fewer than 1,000,000 distinct CDR3 sequences listed, less than 60% were seen once. Study-wide results and caveats: The long-lived group displayed more naive CD4+ cells, plus higher diversity, than the aged donors did.

The receptor comes from a man older than 75 in good health. Sequenced input: blood.

The DNA of the CDR3 is TGCGCCAGCAGCCAAGTCCCGGAGGCCAGATACAATGAGCAGTTCTTC. The encoded protein is CASSQVPEARYNEQFF. This chain connects TRBV4-1 to TRBJ2-1, with D perhaps matching TRBD2 (5 bases). The CDR3 has 16 residues. The V end lost 1 base, the J end lost 4 bases, and 14 bases lay between the germline ends. CDR1 and CDR2 from the germline V gene are MGHRA and YSYEKL.